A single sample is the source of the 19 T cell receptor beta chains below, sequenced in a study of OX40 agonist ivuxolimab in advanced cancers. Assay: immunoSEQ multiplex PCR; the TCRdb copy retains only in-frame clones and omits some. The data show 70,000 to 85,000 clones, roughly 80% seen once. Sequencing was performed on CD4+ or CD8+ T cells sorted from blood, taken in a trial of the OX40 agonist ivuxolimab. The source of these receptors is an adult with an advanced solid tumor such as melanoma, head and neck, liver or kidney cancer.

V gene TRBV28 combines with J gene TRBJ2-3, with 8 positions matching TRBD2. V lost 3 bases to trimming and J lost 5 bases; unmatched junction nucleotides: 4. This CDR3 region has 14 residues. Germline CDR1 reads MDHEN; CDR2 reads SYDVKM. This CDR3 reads CASSFRGGQDTQYF. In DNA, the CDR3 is TGTGCCAGCAGTTTTCGGGGGGGCCAAGATACGCAGTATTTT. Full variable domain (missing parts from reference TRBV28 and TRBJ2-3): DVKVTQSSRYLVKRTGEKVFLECVQDMDHENMFWYRQDPGLGLRLIYFSYDVKMKEKGDIPEGYSVSREKKERFSLILESASTNQTSMYLCASSFRGGQDTQYFGPGTRLTVL.

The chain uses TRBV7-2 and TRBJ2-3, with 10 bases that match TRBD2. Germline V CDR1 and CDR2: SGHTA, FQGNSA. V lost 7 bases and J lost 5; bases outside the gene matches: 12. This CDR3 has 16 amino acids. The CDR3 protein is CASTPPGTSVGDTQYF. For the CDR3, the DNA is TGTGCCAGCACCCCCCCAGGGACTAGCGTTGGAGATACGCAGTATTTT.

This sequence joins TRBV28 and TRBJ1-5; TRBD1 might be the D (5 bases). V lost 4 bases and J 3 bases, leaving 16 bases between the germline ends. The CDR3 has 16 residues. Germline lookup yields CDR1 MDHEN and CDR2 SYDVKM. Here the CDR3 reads CASSSGAGDPNQPQHF. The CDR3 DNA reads TGTGCCAGCAGTTCCGGGGCGGGGGATCCCAATCAGCCCCAGCATTTT.

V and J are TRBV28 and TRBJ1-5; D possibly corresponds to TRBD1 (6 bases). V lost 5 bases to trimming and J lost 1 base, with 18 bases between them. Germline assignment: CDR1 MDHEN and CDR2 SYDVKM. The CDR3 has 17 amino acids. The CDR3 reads CASSIPPRGGSNQPQHF. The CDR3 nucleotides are TGTGCCAGCAGTATTCCCCCCAGGGGAGGGAGCAATCAGCCCCAGCATTTT.

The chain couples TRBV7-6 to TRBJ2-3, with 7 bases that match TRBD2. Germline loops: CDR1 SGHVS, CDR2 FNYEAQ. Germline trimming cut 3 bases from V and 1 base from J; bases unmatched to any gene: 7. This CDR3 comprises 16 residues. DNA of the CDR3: TGTGCCAGCAGCTTGGGGGGGACTGGACGCACAGATACGCAGTATTTT. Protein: CASSLGGTGRTDTQYF.

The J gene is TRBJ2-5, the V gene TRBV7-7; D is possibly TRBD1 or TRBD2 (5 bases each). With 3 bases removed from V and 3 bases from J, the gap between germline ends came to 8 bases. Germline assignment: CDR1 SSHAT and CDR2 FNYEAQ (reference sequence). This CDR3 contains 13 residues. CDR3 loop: CASSLGVEETQYF. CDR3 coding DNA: TGTGCCAGCAGCTTGGGGGTGGAAGAGACCCAGTACTTC.

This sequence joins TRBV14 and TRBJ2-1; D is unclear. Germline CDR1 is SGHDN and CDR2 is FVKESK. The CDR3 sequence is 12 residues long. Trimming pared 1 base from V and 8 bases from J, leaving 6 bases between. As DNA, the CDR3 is TGTGCCAGCAGCCAAGCTACGTATGAGCAGTTCTTC. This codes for CASSQATYEQFF.

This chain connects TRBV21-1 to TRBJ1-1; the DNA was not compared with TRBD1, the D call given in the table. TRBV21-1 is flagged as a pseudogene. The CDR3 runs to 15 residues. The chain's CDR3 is CASSKFARQNTEAFF. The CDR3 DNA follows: TGTGCCAGCAGCAAATTCGCCAGACAGAACACTGAAGCTTTCTTT.

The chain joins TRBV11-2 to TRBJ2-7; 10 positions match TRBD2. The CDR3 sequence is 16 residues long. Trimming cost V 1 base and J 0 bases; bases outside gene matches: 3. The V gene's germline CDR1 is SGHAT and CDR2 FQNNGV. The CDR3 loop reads CASSLGTSGISYEQYF. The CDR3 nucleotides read TGTGCCAGCAGCTTAGGCACTAGCGGGATCTCCTACGAGCAGTACTTC.

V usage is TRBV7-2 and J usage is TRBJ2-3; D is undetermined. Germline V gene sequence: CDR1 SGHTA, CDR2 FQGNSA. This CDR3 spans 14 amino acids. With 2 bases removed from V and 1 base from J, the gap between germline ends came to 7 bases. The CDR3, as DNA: TGTGCCAGCAGCTTAAGCGCCGGCACAGATACGCAGTATTTT. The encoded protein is CASSLSAGTDTQYF.

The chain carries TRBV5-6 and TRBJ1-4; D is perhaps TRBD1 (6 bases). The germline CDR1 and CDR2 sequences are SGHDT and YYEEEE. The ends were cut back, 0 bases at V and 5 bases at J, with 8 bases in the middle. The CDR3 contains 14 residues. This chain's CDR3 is CASSLDQGNEKLFF. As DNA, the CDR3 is TGTGCCAGCAGCTTGGACCAGGGGAATGAAAAACTGTTTTTT.

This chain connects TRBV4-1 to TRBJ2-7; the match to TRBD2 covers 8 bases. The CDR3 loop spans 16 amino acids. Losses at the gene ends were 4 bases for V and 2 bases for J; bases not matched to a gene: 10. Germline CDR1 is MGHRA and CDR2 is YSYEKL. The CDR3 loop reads CASSPYRSGSTYEQYF. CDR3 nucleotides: TGCGCCAGCAGCCCCTACCGGAGCGGGAGCACCTACGAGCAGTACTTC.

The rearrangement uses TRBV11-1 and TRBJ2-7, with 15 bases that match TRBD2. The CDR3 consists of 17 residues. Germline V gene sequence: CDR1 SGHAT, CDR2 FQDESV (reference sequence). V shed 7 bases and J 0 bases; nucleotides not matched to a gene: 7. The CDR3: CASTPGLAGGISYEQYF. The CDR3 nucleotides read TGTGCCAGCACCCCGGGACTAGCGGGGGGTATCTCCTACGAGCAGTACTTC.

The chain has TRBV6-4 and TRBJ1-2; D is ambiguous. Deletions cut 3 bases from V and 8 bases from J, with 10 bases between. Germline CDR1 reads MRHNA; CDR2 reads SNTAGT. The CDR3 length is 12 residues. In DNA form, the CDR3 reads TGTGCCAGCAGTGATACTCTCGGGGGCTACACCTTC. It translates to CASSDTLGGYTF.

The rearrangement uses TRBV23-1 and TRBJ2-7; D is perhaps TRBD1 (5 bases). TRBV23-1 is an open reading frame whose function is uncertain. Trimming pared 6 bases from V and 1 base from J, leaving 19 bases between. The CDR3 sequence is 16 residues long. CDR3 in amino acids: CASSPRRRRTSYEQYF. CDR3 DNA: TGCGCCAGCAGCCCCCGTAGGCGCAGGACATCCTACGAGCAGTACTTC.

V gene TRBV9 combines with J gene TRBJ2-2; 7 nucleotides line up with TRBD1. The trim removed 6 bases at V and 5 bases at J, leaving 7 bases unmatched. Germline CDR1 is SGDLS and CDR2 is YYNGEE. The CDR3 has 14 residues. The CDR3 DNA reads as TGTGCCAGCACCCGACAGGGAGCTACCGGGGAGCTGTTTTTT. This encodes CASTRQGATGELFF. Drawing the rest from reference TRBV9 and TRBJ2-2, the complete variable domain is DSGVTQTPKHLITATGQRVTLRCSPRSGDLSVYWYQQSLDQGLQFLIQYYNGEERAKGNILERFSAQQFPDLHSELNLSSLELGDSALYFCASTRQGATGELFFGEGSRLTVL.

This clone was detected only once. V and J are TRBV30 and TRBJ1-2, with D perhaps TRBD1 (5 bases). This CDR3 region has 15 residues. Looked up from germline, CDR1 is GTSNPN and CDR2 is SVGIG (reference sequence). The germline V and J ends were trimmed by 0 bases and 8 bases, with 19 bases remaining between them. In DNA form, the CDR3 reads TGTGCCTGGAGTGTACGGAGGCAGGGAAGCGGAGGCTACACCTTC. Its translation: CAWSVRRQGSGGYTF.

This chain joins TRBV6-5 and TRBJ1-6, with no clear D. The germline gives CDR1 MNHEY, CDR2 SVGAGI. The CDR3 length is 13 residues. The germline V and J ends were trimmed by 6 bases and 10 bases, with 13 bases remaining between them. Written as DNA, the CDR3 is TGTGCCAGCAGGACCCAAGGAGGCTCACCCCTCCACTTT. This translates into CASRTQGGSPLHF.

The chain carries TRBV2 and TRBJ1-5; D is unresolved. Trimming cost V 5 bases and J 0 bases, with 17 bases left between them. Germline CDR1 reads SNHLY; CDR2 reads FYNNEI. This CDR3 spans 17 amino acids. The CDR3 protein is CASSIYGIRYSNQPQHF. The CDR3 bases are TGTGCCAGCAGTATCTATGGGATAAGGTATAGCAATCAGCCCCAGCATTTT.